This T cell receptor (beta chain) was captured by sequencing in a study of identical twins' blood T cells. The wider study: About 12 libraries, six alpha and six beta, gave about 49 million reads. Study observations and caveats: Shared CDR3 clonotype counts tracked mainly the product of cloneset sizes. Top TCRbeta clonotypes were shared more with twin than unrelated donors.

The CDR3 covers 15 residues. Germline V gene lookup returns CDR1 SGHRS and CDR2 YFSETQ. Deletions cut 0 bases from V and 6 bases from J, with 12 bases between. As regards this clonotype: What it binds is not known.

TCRdb re-called the 5' RACE reads with MiXCR, one entry per CDR3 protein. The sample shows 350,000 to 400,000 distinct CDR3 sequences, 28% of them seen only once. Donors were six healthy women in three monozygous twin pairs. The rearrangement uses TRBV5-1 and TRBJ2-2, with D perhaps TRBD1 (6 bases). Sample: PBMCs. The TCR was taken from a woman between 18 and 49 years old in good health. The CDR3 protein is CASSLVRQGPGELFF. In DNA, the CDR3 is TGCGCCAGCAGCTTGGTCCGGCAGGGGCCCGGGGAGCTGTTTTTT. The full variable domain, in which reference TRBV5-1 and TRBJ2-2 provide the parts outside the CDR3, is KAGVTQTPRYLIKTRGQQVTLSCSPISGHRSVSWYQQTPGQGLQFLFEYFSETQRNKGNFPGRFSGRQFSNSRSEMNVSTLELGDSALYLCASSLVRQGPGELFFGEGSRLTVL.